The T cell receptor beta chain described here comes from a study of shared clonotypes between healthy human individuals. In the study overall: A couple of female and three male donors aged 18 to 49 were enrolled.

This table comes from immunoSEQ multiplex PCR, and its TCRdb copy is limited to in-frame clones, with some not included. The data contain roughly 490,000 clones, approximately 80% of them seen just once; the ten biggest clones take up approximately 12%. Looked up from germline, CDR1 is ENHRY and CDR2 is SYGVKD. V was clipped by 8 bases and J by 4 bases, with 20 bases between them. This CDR3 is 15 amino acids long. Healthy and HIV-negative, the adult donors had no recent acute infections or vaccinations. V usage is TRBV10-3 and J usage is TRBJ1-2, with a possible D match to TRBD1 (5 bases). The specimen was PBMCs. The origin of this receptor is a woman aged 40-49 years in good health. Some clones in this sample may be carry-over from other donors' samples. The CDR3, as DNA: TGTGCCATCTTAGCGGAAGGCCGGCAGGGCTATGGCTACACCTTC. The encoded protein is CAILAEGRQGYGYTF.